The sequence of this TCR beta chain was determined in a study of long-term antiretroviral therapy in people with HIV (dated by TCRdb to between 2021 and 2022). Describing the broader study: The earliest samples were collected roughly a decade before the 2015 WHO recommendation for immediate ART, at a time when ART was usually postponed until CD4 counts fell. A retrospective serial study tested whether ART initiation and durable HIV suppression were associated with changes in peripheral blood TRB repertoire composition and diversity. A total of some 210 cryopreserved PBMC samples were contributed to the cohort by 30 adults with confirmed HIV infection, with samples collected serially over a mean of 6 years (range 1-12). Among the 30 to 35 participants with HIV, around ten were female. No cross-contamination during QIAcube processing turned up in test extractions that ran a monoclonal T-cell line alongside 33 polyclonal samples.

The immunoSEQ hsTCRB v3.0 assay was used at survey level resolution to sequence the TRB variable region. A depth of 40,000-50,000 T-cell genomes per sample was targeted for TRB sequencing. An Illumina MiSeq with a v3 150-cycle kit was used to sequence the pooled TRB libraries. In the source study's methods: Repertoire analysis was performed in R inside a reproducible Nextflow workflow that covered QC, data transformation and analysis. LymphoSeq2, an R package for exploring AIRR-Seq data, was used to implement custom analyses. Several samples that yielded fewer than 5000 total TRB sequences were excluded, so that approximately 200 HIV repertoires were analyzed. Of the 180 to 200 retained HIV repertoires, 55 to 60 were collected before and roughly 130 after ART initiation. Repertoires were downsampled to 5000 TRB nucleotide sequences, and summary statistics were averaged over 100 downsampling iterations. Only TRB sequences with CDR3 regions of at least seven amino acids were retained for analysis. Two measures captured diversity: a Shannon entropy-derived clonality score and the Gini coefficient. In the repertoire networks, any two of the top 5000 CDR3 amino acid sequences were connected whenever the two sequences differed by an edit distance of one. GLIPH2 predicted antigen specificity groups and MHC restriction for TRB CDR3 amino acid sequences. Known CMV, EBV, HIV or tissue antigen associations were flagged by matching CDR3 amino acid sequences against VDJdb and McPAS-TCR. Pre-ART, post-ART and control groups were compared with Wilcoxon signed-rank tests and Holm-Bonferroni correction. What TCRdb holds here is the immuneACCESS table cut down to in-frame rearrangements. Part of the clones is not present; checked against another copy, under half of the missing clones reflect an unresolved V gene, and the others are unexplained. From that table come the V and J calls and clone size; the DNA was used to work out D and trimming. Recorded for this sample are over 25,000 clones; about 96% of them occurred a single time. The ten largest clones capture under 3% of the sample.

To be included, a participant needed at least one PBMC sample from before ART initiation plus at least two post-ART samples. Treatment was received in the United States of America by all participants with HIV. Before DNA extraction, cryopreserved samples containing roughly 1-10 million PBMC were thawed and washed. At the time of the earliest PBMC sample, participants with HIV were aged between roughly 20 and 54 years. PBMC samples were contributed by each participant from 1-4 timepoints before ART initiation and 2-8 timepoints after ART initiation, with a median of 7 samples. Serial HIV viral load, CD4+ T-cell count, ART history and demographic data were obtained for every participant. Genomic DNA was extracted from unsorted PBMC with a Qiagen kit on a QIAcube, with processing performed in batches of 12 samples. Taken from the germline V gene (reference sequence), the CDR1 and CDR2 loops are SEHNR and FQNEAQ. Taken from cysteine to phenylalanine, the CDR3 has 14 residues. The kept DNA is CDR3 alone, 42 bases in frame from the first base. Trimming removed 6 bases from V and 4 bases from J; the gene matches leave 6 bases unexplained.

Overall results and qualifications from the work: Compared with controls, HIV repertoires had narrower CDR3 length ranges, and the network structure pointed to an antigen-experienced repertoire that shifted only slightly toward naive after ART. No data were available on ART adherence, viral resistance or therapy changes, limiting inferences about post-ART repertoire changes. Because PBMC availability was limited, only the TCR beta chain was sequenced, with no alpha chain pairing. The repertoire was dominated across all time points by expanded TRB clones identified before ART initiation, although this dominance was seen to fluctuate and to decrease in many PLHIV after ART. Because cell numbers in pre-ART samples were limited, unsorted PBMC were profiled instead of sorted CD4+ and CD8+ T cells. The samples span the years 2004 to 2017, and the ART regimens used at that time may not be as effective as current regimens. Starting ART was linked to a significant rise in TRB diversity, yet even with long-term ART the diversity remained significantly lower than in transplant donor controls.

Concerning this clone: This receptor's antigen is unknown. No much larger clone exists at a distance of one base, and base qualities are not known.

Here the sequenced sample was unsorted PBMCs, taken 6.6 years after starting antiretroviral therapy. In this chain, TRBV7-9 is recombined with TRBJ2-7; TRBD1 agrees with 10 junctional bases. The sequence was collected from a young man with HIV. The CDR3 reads CASSPPGQGYEQYF. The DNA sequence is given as TGTGCCAGCAGTCCGCCGGGACAGGGGTACGAGCAGTACTTC. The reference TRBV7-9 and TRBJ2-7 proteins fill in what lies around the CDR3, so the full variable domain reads DTGVSQNPRHKITKRGQNVTFRCDPISEHNRLYWYRQTLGQGPEFLTYFQNEAQLEKSRLLSDRFSAERPKGSFSTLEIQRTEQGDSAMYLCASSPPGQGYEQYFGPGTRLTVT.